This TCR beta chain was recovered during a study of CD8+CD57+ T cells in acquired aplastic anemia. Study-wide results and limits: Patients and controls shared fewer than 30 CD8+ CDR3 sequences.

The TCR beta profiling, which covered VDJ combination and CDR3 sequence, was carried out using genomic DNA as the template. TCRdb used MiXCR to reprocess the reads, holding one entry per CDR3 protein. The table records around 150,000 distinct CDR3 sequences, 71% of them present only once. As concerns this clonotype: Its specificity is not known. A read error may produce the germline difference seen at one junction end.

CDR1 WNHNN and CDR2 SYGVQD come from the germline V gene (reference sequence). There are 12 residues in the CDR3. Whoever was chosen for sequencing had shown CD8+CD57+ cell expansion by flow cytometry. This chain joins TRBV10-1 and TRBJ2-7, with D perhaps assigned TRBD1 or TRBD2 (5 bases each). Sequenced sample: sorted CD4+, CD8+, or CD8+CD57+ T cells (not recorded which) from PBMCs. The clonotype comes from a human donor with aplastic anemia. CDR3 nucleotide sequence: TGCACCAGCAGCTCGCCTCCGGGACAGCAGTACTTC. This gives the protein CTSSSPPGQQYF.